The 25 T cell receptor beta chains given below trace back to one sample, sequenced in a study of T cell clonality in common variable immunodeficiency. The assay was immunoSEQ multiplex PCR, and TCRdb's table has in-frame clones only and misses some. This sample comprises 25,000 to 30,000 clones, none seen once only. Overall study findings and caveats: Reportedly, TCR beta sequences from common variable immunodeficiency showed fewer deletions and N-nucleotide insertions.

The antigens these receptors bind are not known. Sample: peripheral blood mononuclear cells. The receptors come from a human donor with common variable immunodeficiency.

This clone was recorded a few times. The read gets to within 3 residues of the CDR3 end, and the germline J gene fills in the rest. V gene TRBV6-2 or TRBV6-3 combines with J gene TRBJ2-1, with 11 bases fitting TRBD1. The CDR3 spans 15 residues. Germline CDR1 MNHEY, CDR2 SVGEGT. The J segment lost 0 bases and the V segment lost 6 bases, leaving 1 base of the junction unmatched. CDR3 DNA, as far as it was read: TGTGCCAGCAGCGGGACAGGGGGCTCCTACAATGAG. This gives the protein CASSGTGGSYNE. The whole CDR3 protein is CASSGTGGSYNEQFF.

This clone has only a few counts. The CDR3 bases that were read are TGTGCCAGCTCACCCGAGCTAGCGGGAGCGGGCGAG. Amino acid sequence: CASSPELAGAGE. The entire CDR3 protein reads CASSPELAGAGEQYF. The chain combines TRBV18 with TRBJ2-7; 10 bases line up with TRBD2. The CDR3 end falls 3 residues outside the read, so it is completed with the germline J gene. The length of the CDR3 is 15 residues. Germline V CDR1 and CDR2: KGHSH, LQKENI. V lost 3 bases, J lost 6 bases, and 8 bases stayed unmatched.

Concerning this clone itself: The CDR3 extends 3 residues past the end of the read, so its final part is completed from the germline J gene. This chain joins TRBV7-2 and TRBJ2-2; D is possibly TRBD1 (5 bases). The V end was cut by 5 bases, the J end by 5 bases, with 15 bases between. This CDR3 is 15 amino acids long. Germline lookup yields CDR1 SGHTA and CDR2 FQGNSA. The CDR3 loop is CASSVSRVGTGELFF. Partial CDR3 DNA: TGTGCCAGCAGCGTCTCCAGGGTTGGAACCGGGGAG.

This clone was found a few times. The read ends 3 residues early relative to the CDR3; the germline J gene fills the gap. The chain joins TRBV2 to TRBJ1-1, with a tentative D call TRBD1 (5 bases). The germline V gene encodes CDR1 SNHLY and CDR2 FYNNEI. This CDR3 is built from 14 residues. Between the trimmed V and J ends, which lost 6 bases and 1 base, there was a span of 12 bases. The sequenced part of the CDR3 DNA is TGTGCCAGCAGGCTGCGGGACTCGAACACTGAA. Translation: CASRLRDSNTE. In full, the CDR3 reads CASRLRDSNTEAFF.

This clone was recorded many times. With the read ending 3 residues before the CDR3 end, the germline J gene is used to fill in that end. The J gene is TRBJ1-5, the V gene TRBV20-1; TRBD1 aligns across 8 bases. Looked up from germline, CDR1 is DFQATT and CDR2 is SNEGSKA (reference sequence). CDR3 length: 14 residues. V shed 7 bases and J 6 bases; nucleotides not matched to a gene: 11. The CDR3 protein is CSVRNADRGQPQHF. CDR3 DNA (partial): TGCAGTGTTCGAAACGCCGACAGGGGTCAGCCC.

This clone has more than one count but fewer than ten. The CDR3: CASSRGQGASEAFF. The sequenced part of the CDR3 DNA is TGTGCCAGCTCACGTGGACAGGGGGCTAGTGAA. V usage is TRBV18 and J usage is TRBJ1-1; 11 bases match TRBD1. The read comes to an end 3 residues before the CDR3 does, leaving the germline J gene to fill in the end. Germline assignment: CDR1 KGHSH and CDR2 LQKENI. Unmatched junction bases numbered 5, after V lost 4 bases and J lost 7 bases. The CDR3 length is 14 residues.

The sample holds a few counts of this clone. The CDR3 end falls 3 residues outside the read, so it is completed with the germline J gene. The chain couples TRBV6-1 to TRBJ1-3; D is ambiguous. Germline-derived CDR1 and CDR2 are MNHNS and SASEGT. This CDR3 region has 16 residues. Trimming pared 4 bases from V and 9 bases from J, leaving 22 bases between. The CDR3 reads CASSADRVSTIFTIYF. The sequenced CDR3 bases are TGTGCCAGCAGTGCTGACCGTGTCTCCACTATATTCACC.

With respect to this clone: The CDR3 end is not reached by the read, which stops 3 residues before it; the germline J gene fills it in. V and J are TRBV7-2 and TRBJ2-1; 9 positions agree with TRBD2. CDR1 is SGHTA, CDR2 FQGNSA, per germline. V was pared by 5 bases and J by 9 bases, with 8 bases of the junction left unmatched. This CDR3 region has 14 residues. CDR3 residues: CASSTLAGVGEQFF. CDR3 DNA (partial): TGTGCCAGCAGCACGTTAGCGGGAGTGGGTGAG.

In its sample, this clone was seen a few times. The CDR3 end lies 3 residues beyond the end of the read and is filled in from the germline J gene. The chain links TRBV19 to TRBJ2-1, with 8 bases fitting TRBD1. The CDR3 consists of 15 residues. Germline V gene data show CDR1 as LNHDA and CDR2 as SQIVND (reference sequence). V was clipped by 0 bases and J by 3 bases; unmatched bases: 1. The part of the CDR3 DNA that was read is TGTGCCAGTAGTATAGATGACAGGGGCTACAATGAG. It is translated as CASSIDDRGYNE. The entire CDR3 is CASSIDDRGYNEQFF.

This clone has a count of ten or more. The read halts 3 residues ahead of the CDR3 end, with the missing end drawn from the germline J gene. The rearrangement uses TRBV20-1 and TRBJ1-5; weak D call: TRBD1 (5 bases). V gave up 4 bases and J gave up 4 bases, with 14 bases separating them. The length of the CDR3 is 14 residues. Germline V gene sequence: CDR1 DFQATT, CDR2 SNEGSKA (reference sequence). The DNA read from the CDR3 is TGCAGTGCTACCGACGACAGTGGGAATCAGCCC. This encodes CSATDDSGNQP. The full CDR3 protein is CSATDDSGNQPQHF.

At least ten counts were recorded for this clone. The read gets to within 3 residues of the CDR3 end, and the germline J gene fills in the rest. The V and J genes are TRBV29-1 and TRBJ2-2, with 7 nucleotides matching TRBD1. Germline V gene lookup returns CDR1 SQVTM and CDR2 ANQGSEA. This CDR3 region has 13 residues. The ends lost 7 bases at V and 5 bases at J; junction bases unmatched: 7. CDR3 sequence: CSARQGRTGELFF. Partial CDR3 DNA: TGCAGCGCCAGACAGGGCCGGACCGGGGAG.

This clone was found many times. The CDR3 end is not reached by the read, which stops 3 residues before it; the germline J gene fills it in. This chain uses TRBV7-9 with TRBJ1-1; 9 positions match TRBD1. Germline trimming cut 7 bases from V and 4 bases from J; bases unmatched to any gene: 4. Per the germline V gene, CDR1 is SEHNR and CDR2 is FQNEAQ (reference sequence). This CDR3 region has 13 residues. The CDR3 sequence is CASTAGQGTEAFF. CDR3 bases read: TGTGCCAGCACTGCGGGACAGGGCACTGAA.

This clone was observed a handful of times. The read comes to an end 3 residues before the CDR3 does, leaving the germline J gene to fill in the end. This chain uses TRBV2 with TRBJ1-5, with D perhaps TRBD1 (5 bases). The CDR3 runs 15 residues. Germline values: CDR1 SNHLY, CDR2 FYNNEI. V was cut by 3 bases and J by 0 bases, with 9 bases left in between. CDR3: CASSEGRYSNQPQHF. The CDR3 DNA, read in part, is TGTGCCAGCAGTGAGGGGCGGTATAGCAATCAGCCC.

This clone has at least ten counts. The read stops 3 residues short of the end of the CDR3; the missing end is completed from the germline J gene. This chain links TRBV10-3 with TRBJ2-3; maybe TRBD1 (6 bases). CDR3 length: 16 amino acids. Per the germline V gene, CDR1 is ENHRY and CDR2 is SYGVKD. V was shortened by 4 bases and J by 4 bases, with 18 bases between the two germline ends. CDR3 residues: CAISGIPGQSSDTQYF. The sequenced part of the CDR3 DNA is TGTGCCATCAGTGGCATACCGGGACAATCATCAGATACG.

This clone was seen ten or more times. The read ends 3 residues shy of where the CDR3 ends; the end is completed using the germline J gene. The V and J genes are TRBV2 and TRBJ2-2; 8 nucleotides line up with TRBD1. Germline V CDR1 and CDR2: SNHLY, FYNNEI. The CDR3 totals 15 residues. With V trimmed by 6 bases and J by 3 bases, 6 bases remained unmatched. CDR3 sequence reads: CASRWTGMDTGELFF. The sequenced CDR3 bases are TGTGCCAGCAGATGGACAGGGATGGACACCGGGGAG.

Only a few counts were recorded for this clone. With the read ending 3 residues before the CDR3 end, the germline J gene is used to fill in that end. The chain is built from TRBV5-1 and TRBJ1-5; 9 bases are a match to TRBD1. Germline loops: CDR1 SGHRS, CDR2 YFSETQ. The CDR3 spans 16 residues. J lost 5 bases, V lost 0 bases, and 6 bases had no gene match. This CDR3 reads CASSLGGQGRHQPQHF. The sequenced part of the CDR3 DNA is TGCGCCAGCAGCTTGGGGGGACAGGGAAGGCATCAGCCC.

With respect to this clone: Coverage ceases 3 residues before the CDR3 finishes, and the germline J gene fills in the end. This chain connects TRBV7-8 to TRBJ2-5; no firm D call. The V end lost 3 bases, the J end lost 4 bases, and 3 bases lay between the germline ends. Germline values: CDR1 SGHVS, CDR2 FQNEAQ. The length of the CDR3 is 11 residues. CDR3 residues: CASSFSETQYF. Incomplete CDR3 DNA: TGTGCCAGCAGCTTCTCAGAGACC.

The CDR3 sequence: CASIRRDTDTQYF. The part of the CDR3 DNA that was read is TGTGCCAGCATCCGGCGGGACACAGATACG. The rearrangement links TRBV2 to TRBJ2-3; D possibly corresponds to TRBD2 (6 bases). Read sequence stops 3 residues before the CDR3 end, and the germline J gene provides the missing end. There are 13 residues in the CDR3. The V gene's germline CDR1 is SNHLY and CDR2 FYNNEI. The ends were cut back, 7 bases at V and 2 bases at J, with 10 bases in the middle.

Regarding this clone: The read ends 3 residues early relative to the CDR3; the germline J gene fills the gap. The rearrangement links TRBV7-9 to TRBJ1-2; no reliable D call. This CDR3 comprises 11 residues. The germline V gene encodes CDR1 SEHNR and CDR2 FQNEAQ (reference sequence). Trimming took 4 bases from V and 3 from J, leaving 3 bases between them. The part of the CDR3 DNA that was read is TGTGCCAGCAGCTCGGACTATGGC. Translation gives CASSSDYG. The entire CDR3 protein is CASSSDYGYTF.

This clone was seen more than once but under ten times. The read ends 3 residues shy of where the CDR3 ends; the end is completed using the germline J gene. The chain has TRBV30 and TRBJ2-7, with TRBD2 matching over 7 bases. CDR1 is GTSNPN and CDR2 is SVGIG in the germline V gene (reference sequence). This CDR3 spans 14 amino acids. V lost 2 bases to trimming and J lost 1 base; unmatched junction nucleotides: 5. The CDR3 sequence: CAWSLASGSYEQYF. Partial CDR3 DNA: TGTGCCTGGAGTCTGGCTAGCGGTTCCTACGAG.

The table lists this clone with many counts. Sequencing ends 3 residues short of the CDR3 end; the germline J gene provides the rest. The J gene is TRBJ2-3, the V gene TRBV20-1; D may be TRBD1 (5 bases). Germline V gives CDR1 DFQATT, CDR2 SNEGSKA (reference sequence). With 0 bases removed from V and 3 bases from J, the gap between germline ends came to 13 bases. The CDR3 loop spans 15 amino acids. The DNA read from the CDR3 is TGCAGTGCTAGAGACCCCAGGGTAACAACAGATACG. The encoded protein is CSARDPRVTTDT. The entire CDR3 reads CSARDPRVTTDTQYF.

This clone has just a few counts. The read finishes 3 residues shy of the CDR3 end, and the germline J gene is used to complete it. V gene TRBV5-1 combines with J gene TRBJ2-1; D ambiguous. This CDR3 comprises 12 residues. Germline V lookup: CDR1 SGHRS, CDR2 YFSETQ. V lost 0 bases to trimming and J lost 9 bases, with 7 bases between them. CDR3 DNA, as far as it was read: TGCGCCAGCAGCTTGGAGGTAGCTGAG. It specifies CASSLEVAE. The full CDR3 reads CASSLEVAEQFF.

To note about this clone: The CDR3 is cut off 3 residues early in the read; its end comes from the germline J gene. The rearrangement links TRBV2 to TRBJ2-7; 8 bases are a match to TRBD1. V dropped 6 bases and J dropped 6; count of bases not matched to a gene: 10. There are 14 residues in the CDR3. CDR1 is SNHLY, CDR2 FYNNEI, per germline. Partial CDR3 DNA: TGTGCCAGCAGGAAGACAGGGGCCCGGGGCGAG. This translates into CASRKTGARGE. The entire CDR3 reads CASRKTGARGEQYF.

This clone was found many times. The CDR3 end falls 3 residues outside the read, so it is completed with the germline J gene. The genes are TRBV28 and TRBJ2-5; tentatively, D is TRBD2 (5 bases). The germline V and J ends were trimmed by 7 bases and 7 bases, with 16 bases remaining between them. This CDR3 contains 13 residues. Germline CDR1 reads MDHEN; CDR2 reads SYDVKM. The chain's CDR3 is CASTGTPAGTQYF. CDR3 DNA (partial): TGTGCCAGCACGGGCACGCCCGCGGGGACC. Together with reference TRBV28 and TRBJ2-5, the CDR3 gives the full variable domain: DVKVTQSSRYLVKRTGEKVFLECVQDMDHENMFWYRQDPGLGLRLIYFSYDVKMKEKGDIPEGYSVSREKKERFSLILESASTNQTSMYLCASTGTPAGTQYFGPGTRLLVL.

This clone appeared a few times. The CDR3 is cut off 3 residues early in the read; its end comes from the germline J gene. V gene TRBV2 combines with J gene TRBJ1-1; D possibly corresponds to TRBD1 (6 bases). V was shortened by 7 bases and J by 4 bases, with 16 bases between the two germline ends. The V gene's germline CDR1 is SNHLY and CDR2 FYNNEI. The CDR3 runs to 14 residues. The CDR3 region is CASTATGSSTEAFF. The CDR3 bases that were read are TGTGCCAGCACAGCGACAGGTTCCAGCACTGAA.